This TCR beta chain is drawn from a study of T-cell memory formation after mild COVID-19. The study's findings and limits: Researchers found some responding clones in pre-infection memory, a sign that cross-reactive memory joined. The study found balanced CD4/CD8 in clones contracting day 15 to 85 and a CD4+ lean in later expanders. Whether second-wave clones peaking at day 37 were SARS-CoV-2 specific went unconfirmed. Contracting clones localized mainly to CM and EM when CD4+ and mainly to EMRA when CD8+.

TCRdb recomputed calls from the 5' RACE reads with MiXCR, one row per CDR3 protein. Among 300,000 or so distinct CDR3 sequences listed, around 15% were seen once. The CDR3 is 12 residues long. Between the trimmed V and J ends, which lost 3 bases and 4 bases, there was a span of 6 bases. The sample holds many counts of this clonotype. The antigen is not known. The receptor was derived from a man between 18 and 29 years old who had mild COVID-19 (a few samples of this study predate the infection). Cell type and time point are not known. The rearrangement uses TRBV12-3 or TRBV12-4 and TRBJ2-5; D tentatively reads TRBD1 or TRBD2 (5 bases each). Source material: PBMCs or a T cell subset sorted from them (not recorded which). The DNA for the CDR3 is TGTGCCAGCAGTTTTGGGGGAGAGACCCAGTACTTC. Translated: CASSFGGETQYF.